Presented here are 24 T cell receptor beta chains from one specimen sequenced in a study of CD8+CD57+ T cells in acquired aplastic anemia. Using genomic DNA as the template, TCR beta VDJ and CDR3 profiling was carried out. Each CDR3 protein gets one entry after TCRdb re-called the reads with MiXCR. In the table there are over 150,000 distinct CDR3 sequences, around 45% of which are singletons. The sequenced material came from sorted CD4+, CD8+, or CD8+CD57+ T cells (not recorded which) from PBMCs. The receptors were sampled from a human donor in good health.

This clonotype was seen many times. J is TRBJ2-2 and V is TRBV19; D perhaps matches TRBD2 (5 bases). Looked up from germline, CDR1 is LNHDA and CDR2 is SQIVND (reference sequence). This CDR3 comprises 15 residues. V lost 3 bases and J 0 bases, leaving 8 bases between the germline ends. The CDR3 is CASSMSRANTGELFF. CDR3 nucleotides: TGTGCCAGTAGTATGTCGCGGGCGAACACCGGGGAGCTGTTTTTT. The full variable domain, with the rest looked up from reference TRBV19 and TRBJ2-2, is DGGITQSPKYLFRKEGQNVTLSCEQNLNHDAMYWYRQDPGQGLRLIYYSQIVNDFQKGDIAEGYSVSREKKESFPLTVTSAQKNPTAFYLCASSMSRANTGELFFGEGSRLTVL.

The V gene is TRBV7-9, the J gene TRBJ1-1, with a possible D match to TRBD1 (6 bases). With 5 bases removed from V and 6 bases from J, the gap between germline ends came to 10 bases. Looked up from germline, CDR1 is SEHNR and CDR2 is FQNEAQ (reference sequence). CDR3 size: 12 residues. The CDR3, as DNA: TGTGCCAGCAGCCAGGGGAGGGCTGAAGCTTTCTTT. It yields the protein CASSQGRAEAFF.

Comment on this clonotype: This could be a read error, since a much larger clone is one nucleotide away. The rearrangement uses TRBV10-3 and TRBJ2-7; D perhaps matches TRBD2 (6 bases). This CDR3 region has 15 residues. CDR1 is ENHRY and CDR2 is SYGVKD in the germline V gene. V lost 6 bases and J 2 bases, leaving 17 bases between the germline ends. The CDR3 is CAISPTGSQTYEQYF. The CDR3 DNA follows: TGTGCCATCAGCCCTACCGGGAGCCAAACCTACGAGCAGTACTTC.

Here the CDR3 reads CSVAQGNSGNTIYF. In nucleotides, the CDR3 is TGCAGCGTTGCCCAGGGCAACTCCGGAAACACCATATATTTT. The rearrangement links TRBV29-1 to TRBJ1-3; TRBD1 might be the D (5 bases). The CDR3 has 14 amino acids. The V gene lost 4 bases and the J gene lost 4 bases, with 14 bases spanning the gap. CDR1 and CDR2 from the germline V gene are SQVTM and ANQGSEA.

The chain is built from TRBV9 and TRBJ2-5; possibly TRBD2 for D (6 bases). This CDR3 spans 14 amino acids. V lost 4 bases, J lost 2 bases, and 12 bases lay in between. Germline V gene lookup returns CDR1 SGDLS and CDR2 YYNGEE. The CDR3 loop is CASSSGTSQETQYF. CDR3 nucleotides: TGTGCCAGCAGCTCTGGGACTTCTCAAGAGACCCAGTACTTC.

This chain uses TRBV25-1 with TRBJ1-5, with D unclear. Germline assignment: CDR1 MGHDK and CDR2 SYGVNS. This CDR3 spans 13 amino acids. Between the trimmed V and J ends, which lost 2 bases and 4 bases, there was a span of 6 bases. The CDR3 nucleotides are TGTGCCAGCAGTGAAGCGAGTAATCAGCCCCAGCATTTT. It specifies CASSEASNQPQHF.

The chain couples TRBV10-2 to TRBJ2-7; tentative D call: TRBD1 (6 bases). V was pared by 11 bases and J by 0 bases, with 14 bases between. This CDR3 spans 13 amino acids. Germline assignment: CDR1 WSHSY and CDR2 SAAADI. The CDR3 protein is CAVRDKHSYEQYF. The CDR3 region has the DNA TGCGCCGTTCGGGACAAGCACTCCTACGAGCAGTACTTC.

As for this clonotype: This may stem from a read error, because a much larger clone lies one nucleotide away. The V call is TRBV5-1, the J call TRBJ2-2, with D tentatively TRBD2 (5 bases). The germline V gene encodes CDR1 SGHRS and CDR2 YFSETQ. This CDR3 has 14 residues. The CDR3 DNA follows: TGCGCCAGCAGCTTGTTAACGAACACCGGGGAGCTGTCTTTT. This sequence encodes CASSLLTNTGELSF.

This clonotype was picked up one time. V is TRBV6-2 or TRBV6-3 and J is TRBJ1-1; D remains unclear. Germline V gene data show CDR1 as MNHEY and CDR2 as SVGEGT. This CDR3 has 13 amino acids. With 4 bases removed from V and 1 base from J, the gap between germline ends came to 7 bases. The CDR3 nucleotides read TGTGCCAGCAGTTCTCTGGGGAACACTGAAGCTTTCTTT. It translates to CASSSLGNTEAFF.

This clonotype was detected many times. The rearrangement links TRBV3-1 to TRBJ1-1; no reliable D call. This CDR3 is built from 14 residues. Germline V gives CDR1 LGHDT, CDR2 YNNKEL (reference sequence). The V end lost 1 base, the J end lost 0 bases, and 6 bases lay between the germline ends. CDR3 loop: CASSQGSVNTEAFF. The CDR3 coding sequence is TGTGCCAGCAGCCAAGGTTCTGTGAACACTGAAGCTTTCTTT. Full variable domain (missing parts from reference TRBV3-1 and TRBJ1-1): DTAVSQTPKYLVTQMGNDKSIKCEQNLGHDTMYWYKQDSKKFLKIMFSYNNKELIINETVPNRFSPKSPDKAHLNLHINSLELGDSAVYFCASSQGSVNTEAFFGQGTRLTVV.

V is TRBV28 and J is TRBJ1-5, with D perhaps TRBD1 (5 bases). V was shortened by 7 bases and J by 6 bases, with 13 bases between the two germline ends. Per the germline V gene, CDR1 is MDHEN and CDR2 is SYDVKM. This CDR3 has 13 amino acids. The CDR3 sequence is CASTLGVGQPQHF. For the CDR3, the DNA is TGTGCCAGCACCTTAGGGGTGGGTCAGCCCCAGCATTTT.

The table lists this clonotype with many counts. The chain carries TRBV14 and TRBJ2-7, with 9 nucleotides matching TRBD1. The CDR3 has 14 residues. V lost 6 bases and J lost 7; bases outside the gene matches: 10. The germline gives CDR1 SGHDN, CDR2 FVKESK. CDR3 nucleotide sequence: TGTGCCAGCAGGTCCGGGACAGGGAGTCAAGAGCAGTACTTC. Encoded protein: CASRSGTGSQEQYF.

The chain has TRBV7-8 and TRBJ1-1; D unresolved. V lost 1 base, J lost 1 base, and 7 bases lay in between. The CDR3 sequence is 14 residues long. Germline V gene data show CDR1 as SGHVS and CDR2 as FQNEAQ. CDR3 DNA: TGTGCCAGCAGCTTAGTAAACCGGAACACTGAAGCTTTCTTT. It encodes CASSLVNRNTEAFF.

This clonotype was counted ten times or more. The rearrangement joins TRBV20-1 to TRBJ2-5; D might be TRBD2 (7 bases). The CDR3 loop spans 14 amino acids. Germline assignment: CDR1 DFQATT and CDR2 SNEGSKA (reference sequence). V was trimmed by 5 bases and J by 2 bases, leaving 15 bases between them. CDR3 coding DNA: TGCAGTGCTCGTGGAGGGGGGGGGCAAGAGACCCAGTACTTC. Its protein is CSARGGGGQETQYF.

This clonotype was recorded many times. The rearrangement uses TRBV29-1 and TRBJ1-2, with 11 bases lining up with TRBD1. Germline V gives CDR1 SQVTM, CDR2 ANQGSEA. The CDR3 loop spans 16 amino acids. V trimming: 4 bases; J trimming: 0 bases; junction bases outside the gene matches: 7. The CDR3 region has the DNA TGCAGCGTTGCAAAAGGGACAGGGGGTTCTAACTATGGCTACACCTTC. The encoded protein is CSVAKGTGGSNYGYTF.

V usage is TRBV11-1 and J usage is TRBJ1-5; 9 nucleotides agree with TRBD1. This CDR3 has 16 residues. V trimming: 6 bases; J trimming: 3 bases; junction bases outside the gene matches: 9. CDR1 SGHAT and CDR2 FQDESV come from the germline V gene (reference sequence). This CDR3 reads CASSGRDRVFNQPQHF. The CDR3 DNA sequence: TGTGCCAGCAGTGGCCGGGACAGGGTCTTCAATCAGCCCCAGCATTTT.

The chain carries TRBV10-3 and TRBJ1-1; 9 bases align to TRBD1. Germline V CDR1 and CDR2: ENHRY, SYGVKD. This CDR3 contains 13 residues. Trimming cost V 10 bases and J 1 base; bases outside gene matches: 4. CDR3 protein: CATGQGTNTEAFF. As DNA, the CDR3 is TGTGCCACTGGACAGGGGACGAACACTGAAGCTTTCTTT.

The gene calls are TRBV25-1 and TRBJ2-1, with D hard to call. The germline CDR1 and CDR2 sequences are MGHDK and SYGVNS. Trimming pared 0 bases from V and 8 bases from J, leaving 8 bases between. The CDR3 extends over 13 amino acids. CDR3 amino acids: CASSEYRGDEQFF. The DNA for the CDR3 is TGTGCCAGCAGTGAATATAGAGGCGATGAGCAGTTCTTC.

This clonotype has ten or more counts. The genes are TRBV12-5 and TRBJ1-1, with D unresolved. The CDR3 covers 12 residues. In germline, CDR1 is LGHNT, CDR2 FRNRAP. The V gene lost 2 bases and the J gene lost 2 bases, with 3 bases spanning the gap. The CDR3 region is CASGLSNTEAFF. DNA for the CDR3: TGTGCTAGTGGTTTGAGTAACACTGAAGCTTTCTTT.

The chain joins TRBV7-1 to TRBJ2-2; perhaps TRBD1 as D (6 bases). TRBV7-1 is marked as an open reading frame, function uncertain. V lost 2 bases to trimming and J lost 6 bases, with 16 bases between them. CDR3 length: 16 residues. The CDR3 nucleotides read TGTGCCAGCAGCTCATGGGTCCAACAGGGAGCCGGGGAGCTGTTTTTT. This sequence encodes CASSSWVQQGAGELFF.

This clonotype was seen at least ten times. The chain links TRBV25-1 to TRBJ2-5, with D tentatively TRBD1 (6 bases). CDR1 MGHDK and CDR2 SYGVNS come from the germline V gene. The V and J ends lost 4 bases and 7 bases respectively, with 13 bases between them. The CDR3 is made up of 13 amino acids. In DNA form, the CDR3 reads TGTGCCAGCAGTGGACAGGTTTTAGGGACCCAGTACTTC. This sequence encodes CASSGQVLGTQYF.

This clonotype was counted at least ten times. V gene TRBV29-1 combines with J gene TRBJ1-1; no definite D call. Trimming removed 5 bases from V and 0 bases from J, with 13 bases in between. Germline-derived CDR1 and CDR2 are SQVTM and ANQGSEA. CDR3 size: 14 residues. The chain's CDR3 is CSVRKSNMNTEAFF. The CDR3 DNA follows: TGCAGCGTTCGGAAATCCAATATGAACACTGAAGCTTTCTTT. Variable domain in full (rest from reference TRBV29-1 and TRBJ1-1): SAVISQKPSRDICQRGTSLTIQCQVDSQVTMMFWYRQQPGQSLTLIATANQGSEATYESGFVIDKFPISRPNLTFSTLTVSNMSPEDSSIYLCSVRKSNMNTEAFFGQGTRLTVV.

This clonotype was recorded at least ten times. The CDR3 sequence is CASSPLRQSNQPQHF. CDR3 DNA: TGTGCCAGCAGCCCATTACGACAGAGCAATCAGCCCCAGCATTTT. The chain combines TRBV2 with TRBJ1-5, with a possible D match to TRBD1 (5 bases). The V end lost 6 bases, the J end lost 1 base, and 13 bases lay between the germline ends. There are 15 residues in the CDR3. Germline V gives CDR1 SNHLY, CDR2 FYNNEI.

To note about this clonotype: This may be a read error, as it is one base from a much larger clone. The CDR3 does not close with the conserved phenylalanine or tryptophan, likely indicating a read error. The CDR3 nucleotides are TGTGCCAGCAGCTTTGTCGGCGGGGGAAAGAACACTGAAGCTTTCTCT. Residues: CASSFVGGGKNTEAFS. The rearrangement joins TRBV5-5 to TRBJ1-1; D perhaps matches TRBD1 (5 bases). Germline loops: CDR1 SGHKS, CDR2 YYEKEE (reference sequence). Trimming stripped 2 bases from V and 1 base from J, with 15 bases between. The CDR3 runs 16 residues.